This entry features one T cell receptor (beta chain) sequence. The antigen is unknown. The CDR3 loop spans 16 amino acids. CDR1 is SGHRS, CDR2 YFSETQ, per germline. This entry belongs to a study of T cells expressing NK-cell markers. Overall study: Obtained from sorted CD3+CD56+NKG2C+, CD3+CD56+NKG2C- and CD3+CD56-NKG2C+ T cells were the TCR beta repertoires. One of the eight sequenced donors was seronegative, whereas the other seven were HCMV-seropositive.

No DNA is given; TCRdb re-called the 5' RACE reads and lists each CDR3 protein once. Here the sample table reports approximately 440,000 distinct CDR3 sequences. Study outcomes and limitations: The CD3+CD56-NKG2C+ fraction of a handful of donors was also led by these clonotypes.

The sample consisted of blood T cells: a sorted CD56 or NKG2C T cell subset, CD4+ or CD8+ T cells, or bulk PBMC T cells (not recorded which). The clonotype was recovered from a woman in her 50s in good health. The chain couples TRBV5-1 to TRBJ2-4; the D gene TCRdb calls, TRBD2, cannot be checked with no DNA. The CDR3 loop reads CASSSVGELAKNIQYF.